One and the same sample provided the 23 T cell receptor beta chains below, sequenced in a study of cytomegalovirus exposure and HLA in healthy donors. Primers for the PCR totalled 60 Vbeta and 13 Jbeta. Measured with immunoSEQ multiplex PCR; TCRdb has only the in-frame clones, and not every one. The repertoire consists of some 170,000 clones, with roughly 76% occurring once and the leading ten covering about 1.3%. Sequenced material: PBMCs. The origin of the receptors is a man aged 55 to 70 in good health and CMV-seronegative.

The chain links TRBV27 to TRBJ2-6, with D perhaps TRBD1 (6 bases). With 3 bases removed from V and 1 base from J, the gap between germline ends came to 13 bases. Germline values: CDR1 MNHEY, CDR2 SMNVEV (reference sequence). The CDR3 spans 17 residues. In DNA, the CDR3 is TGTGCCAGCAGTTTCCTAACAGGGCCTTCTGGGGCCAACGTCCTGACTTTC. Amino acid sequence: CASSFLTGPSGANVLTF.

The CDR3 region is CASSPGTVVTGELFF. CDR3 nucleotides: TGTGCCAGCAGTCCCGGGACAGTGGTCACCGGGGAGCTGTTTTTT. The chain uses TRBV11-1 and TRBJ2-2; 7 bases map to TRBD1. Germline CDR1 SGHAT, CDR2 FQDESV (reference sequence). Trimming cost V 6 bases and J 4 bases; bases outside gene matches: 8. The length of the CDR3 is 15 residues. Looking up the rest from reference TRBV11-1 and TRBJ2-2 gives the full variable domain: EAEVAQSPRYKITEKSQAVAFWCDPISGHATLYWYRQILGQGPELLVQFQDESVVDDSQLPKDRFSAERLKGVDSTLKIQPAELGDSAMYLCASSPGTVVTGELFFGEGSRLTVL.

The chain has TRBV5-4 and TRBJ2-1; possible D gene TRBD1, 6 bases. V shed 0 bases and J shed 7 bases, with 14 bases lying between them. The length of the CDR3 is 15 residues. Germline assignment: CDR1 SGHNT and CDR2 YYREEE (reference sequence). This CDR3 reads CASSLAVSGANEQFF. The CDR3 coding sequence is TGTGCCAGCAGCTTGGCTGTCTCAGGGGCAAATGAGCAGTTCTTC.

The chain joins TRBV5-4 to TRBJ1-4; TRBD1 aligns across 8 bases. In germline, CDR1 is SGHNT, CDR2 YYREEE (reference sequence). J was trimmed by 6 bases and V by 5 bases; bases with no gene match: 6. CDR3 length: 14 residues. The chain's CDR3 is CASSPGQGDEKLFF. The CDR3 coding sequence is TGTGCCAGCAGTCCCGGACAGGGCGATGAAAAACTGTTTTTT.

This clone was picked up a small number of times. The chain couples TRBV11-1 to TRBJ2-7, with TRBD2 identical over 7 bases. This CDR3 is 12 amino acids long. V lost 8 bases and J lost 6; bases outside the gene matches: 7. Per germline, CDR1 SGHAT and CDR2 FQDESV (reference sequence). The CDR3 sequence: CASSAGPLEQYF. The CDR3 DNA reads as TGTGCCAGCTCAGCGGGACCACTCGAGCAGTACTTC.

The rearrangement links TRBV27 to TRBJ2-3, with D perhaps matching TRBD1 (6 bases). This CDR3 has 14 residues. In germline, CDR1 is MNHEY, CDR2 SMNVEV (reference sequence). The V and J ends lost 5 bases and 6 bases respectively, with 15 bases between them. The CDR3 DNA follows: TGTGCCAGCAGTCCCCAACAGGGTCCGGATACGCAGTATTTT. Translating gives CASSPQQGPDTQYF.

This clone was seen only a few times. The rearrangement links TRBV18 to TRBJ1-1; 12 nucleotides line up with TRBD1. Germline V gene lookup returns CDR1 KGHSH and CDR2 LQKENI. With 3 bases clipped from V and 3 bases from J, the junction kept 5 bases outside the gene matches. This CDR3 spans 16 amino acids. CDR3 loop: CASSPGTGGWDTEAFF. The CDR3, as DNA: TGTGCCAGCTCACCGGGGACAGGGGGCTGGGACACTGAAGCTTTCTTT.

The V gene is TRBV11-2, the J gene TRBJ2-5; a possible D gene is TRBD2 (5 bases). With 4 bases removed from V and 2 bases from J, the gap between germline ends came to 17 bases. The CDR3 totals 16 residues. CDR1 SGHAT and CDR2 FQNNGV come from the germline V gene. CDR3 in amino acids: CASSSGREGQQETQYF. CDR3 DNA: TGTGCCAGCAGCTCTGGACGTGAGGGCCAACAAGAGACCCAGTACTTC. Full variable domain (rest looked up from reference TRBV11-2 and TRBJ2-5): EAGVAQSPRYKIIEKRQSVAFWCNPISGHATLYWYQQILGQGPKLLIQFQNNGVVDDSQLPKDRFSAERLKGVDSTLKIQPAKLEDSAVYLCASSSGREGQQETQYFGPGTRLLVL.

The chain employs TRBV2 and TRBJ1-3, with a weak D call TRBD1 (6 bases). Germline V CDR1 and CDR2: SNHLY, FYNNEI. The CDR3 length is 16 residues. V gave up 4 bases and J gave up 2 bases, with 15 bases separating them. This CDR3 is CASSVGRGAAGNTIYF. Written as DNA, the CDR3 is TGTGCCAGCAGTGTCGGTCGGGGGGCCGCTGGAAACACCATATATTTT. The complete variable domain, with remaining parts taken from reference TRBV2 and TRBJ1-3, reads EPEVTQTPSHQVTQMGQEVILRCVPISNHLYFYWYRQILGQKVEFLVSFYNNEISEKSEIFDDQFSVERPDGSNFTLKIRSTKLEDSAMYFCASSVGRGAAGNTIYFGEGSWLTVV.

The V and J genes are TRBV2 and TRBJ2-3; D is possibly TRBD2 (7 bases). V lost 5 bases, J lost 3 bases, and 15 bases lay in between. Germline V gene sequence: CDR1 SNHLY, CDR2 FYNNEI. The CDR3 is 15 residues long. CDR3 protein: CASSRDGGRTDTQYF. The CDR3 coding sequence is TGTGCCAGCAGTAGGGACGGGGGGCGAACAGATACGCAGTATTTT.

The V and J genes are TRBV11-1 and TRBJ2-5; possibly TRBD2 for D (6 bases). CDR3 size: 13 residues. Trimming removed 5 bases from V and 5 bases from J, with 12 bases in between. Per germline, CDR1 SGHAT and CDR2 FQDESV (reference sequence). The CDR3 DNA sequence: TGTGCCAGCAGCATTAGCGGTCTGGAGACCCAGTACTTC. This encodes CASSISGLETQYF.

The chain joins TRBV7-8 to TRBJ1-5; 8 nucleotides agree with TRBD1. After removal of 4 bases from V and 0 bases from J, the junction contained 8 bases not matched to a gene. The CDR3 runs to 17 residues. CDR1 is SGHVS and CDR2 is FQNEAQ in the germline V gene. CDR3 nucleotides: TGTGCCAGCAGCTCCAGACAGGGGAGGTATAGCAATCAGCCCCAGCATTTT. It translates to CASSSRQGRYSNQPQHF. The full variable domain, completed using reference TRBV7-8 and TRBJ1-5, is GAGVSQSPRYKVAKRGQDVALRCDPISGHVSLFWYQQALGQGPEFLTYFQNEAQLDKSGLPSDRFFAERPEGSVSTLKIQRTQQEDSAVYLCASSSRQGRYSNQPQHFGDGTRLSIL.

CDR3 in DNA: TGTGCCAGCAGTCCAGGCTGGGGACTAGGAGCTGCAGATACGCAGTATTTT. Residues: CASSPGWGLGAADTQYF. The chain employs TRBV2 and TRBJ2-3; the match to TRBD2 covers 8 bases. The length of the CDR3 is 17 residues. V lost 5 bases and J lost 4; bases outside the gene matches: 14. CDR1 is SNHLY and CDR2 is FYNNEI in the germline V gene.

Details on this clone: The junction departs from the called germline gene at one end, perhaps through a read error. The genes are TRBV7-9 and TRBJ2-2; 8 nucleotides agree with TRBD1. The CDR3 contains 15 residues. CDR1 SEHNR and CDR2 FQNEAQ come from the germline V gene (reference sequence). Written as DNA, the CDR3 is TGTTCCAGCAGCATGGACAGGGTCCTCACCGGGGAGCTGTTTTTT. Its protein product is CSSSMDRVLTGELFF.

This sequence joins TRBV7-2 and TRBJ2-5; 7 positions agree with TRBD2. The end of the DNA fits TRBJ2-7 better, so the J call may be wrong. This CDR3 comprises 14 residues. Germline assignment: CDR1 SGHTA and CDR2 FQGNSA. CDR3 nucleotides: TGTGCCAGCATGGGGACTGGCGGGGGCTACGAGCAGTACTTC. This codes for CASMGTGGGYEQYF.

The chain uses TRBV19 and TRBJ2-1; perhaps TRBD1 as D (5 bases). The CDR3 spans 16 residues. The V and J ends lost 3 bases and 6 bases respectively, with 18 bases between them. Germline CDR1 is LNHDA and CDR2 is SQIVND (reference sequence). CDR3 nucleotide sequence: TGTGCCAGTAGTATCAACCAGGGTTCGATTTCCAATGAGCAGTTCTTC. Its translation: CASSINQGSISNEQFF.

The V and J genes are TRBV5-6 and TRBJ1-6; no reliable D call. CDR3 length: 15 amino acids. Germline lookup yields CDR1 SGHDT and CDR2 YYEEEE. Trimming cost V 4 bases and J 10 bases, with 18 bases left between them. The CDR3 region is CASSLLNRGGSPLHF. Written as DNA, the CDR3 is TGTGCCAGCAGCCTATTAAACCGGGGAGGATCACCCCTCCACTTT.

The V call is TRBV28, the J call TRBJ1-1; maybe TRBD1 (6 bases). V was trimmed by 3 bases and J by 1 base, leaving 12 bases between them. The CDR3 length is 15 residues. Germline loops: CDR1 MDHEN, CDR2 SYDVKM. DNA of the CDR3: TGTGCCAGCAGTTTCCCTGGACAGTCGAACACTGAAGCTTTCTTT. It specifies CASSFPGQSNTEAFF.

The chain employs TRBV11-1 and TRBJ2-3; D is ambiguous. Germline-derived CDR1 and CDR2 are SGHAT and FQDESV (reference sequence). V lost 5 bases, J lost 5 bases, and 14 bases lay in between. This CDR3 is 14 amino acids long. The CDR3 sequence is CASSANPGRDTQYF. CDR3 coding DNA: TGTGCCAGCAGCGCTAACCCGGGTAGAGATACGCAGTATTTT.

This clone was seen a few times. The CDR3 nucleotides read TGCGCCAGCAGCCAAGTCGGCCTAGCCGTGGGGGATACGCAGTATTTT. This sequence encodes CASSQVGLAVGDTQYF. The rearrangement joins TRBV4-1 to TRBJ2-3; tentatively, D is TRBD2 (5 bases). Deletions cut 1 base from V and 6 bases from J, with 17 bases between. The CDR3 totals 16 residues. Germline V lookup: CDR1 MGHRA, CDR2 YSYEKL.

This chain connects TRBV11-2 to TRBJ2-7; TRBD2 aligns across 11 bases. Per germline, CDR1 SGHAT and CDR2 FQNNGV. V gave up 2 bases and J gave up 0 bases; unmatched junction bases: 9. This CDR3 spans 18 amino acids. CDR3 bases: TGTGCCAGCAGCTTATCCCAGACTAGCGGGGTTAGCTCCTACGAGCAGTACTTC. The encoded protein is CASSLSQTSGVSSYEQYF.

In this sample, this clone turned up a few times. V usage is TRBV28 and J usage is TRBJ2-5; D gene unclear. Trimming pared 11 bases from V and 2 bases from J, leaving 21 bases between. CDR1 is MDHEN, CDR2 SYDVKM, per germline. The CDR3 extends over 15 amino acids. CDR3 DNA: TGTGCCTGCCCTCGGCACGCGGAAAGACAAGAGACCCAGTACTTC. Its translation: CACPRHAERQETQYF.

The chain carries TRBV28 and TRBJ1-6; D call uncertain. The CDR3 sequence is 13 residues long. V was cut by 6 bases and J by 7 bases, with 10 bases left in between. Germline CDR1 and CDR2: MDHEN and SYDVKM. The CDR3 DNA reads as TGTGCCAGCAGCCCCGTGGGCAATTCACCCCTCCACTTT. This sequence encodes CASSPVGNSPLHF.